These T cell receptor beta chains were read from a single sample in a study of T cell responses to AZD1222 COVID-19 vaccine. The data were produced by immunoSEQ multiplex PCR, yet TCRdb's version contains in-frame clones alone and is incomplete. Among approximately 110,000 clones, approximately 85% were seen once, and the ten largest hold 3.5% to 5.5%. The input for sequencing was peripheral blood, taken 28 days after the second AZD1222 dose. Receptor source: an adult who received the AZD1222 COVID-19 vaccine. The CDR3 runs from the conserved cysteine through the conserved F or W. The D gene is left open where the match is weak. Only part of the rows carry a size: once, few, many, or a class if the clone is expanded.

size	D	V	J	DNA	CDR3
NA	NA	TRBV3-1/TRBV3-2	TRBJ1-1	TGTGCCAGCAGCCTCCGAGAGGGCAGGACTGAAGCTTTCTTT	CASSLREGRTEAFF
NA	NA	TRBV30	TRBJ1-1	TGTGCCTGGAAAGGAATGAGGAACACTGAAGCTTTCTTT	CAWKGMRNTEAFF
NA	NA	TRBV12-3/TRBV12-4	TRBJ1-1	TGTGCCAGCAGGGACAGACCCCGGGCTGAAGCTTTCTTT	CASRDRPRAEAFF
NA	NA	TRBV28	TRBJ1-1	TGTGCCAGCACCCCGAGTGTGGGGGGAAGGGACACTGAAGCTTTCTTT	CASTPSVGGRDTEAFF
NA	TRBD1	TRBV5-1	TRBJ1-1	TGCGCCAGCAGCTCGGGACCGGGACAGCCAAGGAATACTGAAGCTTTCTTT	CASSSGPGQPRNTEAFF
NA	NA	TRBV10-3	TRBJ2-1	TGTGCCATCAGAGGACAGTCCCTAAGCTACAATGAGCAGTTCTTC	CAIRGQSLSYNEQFF
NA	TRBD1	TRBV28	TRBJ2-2	TGTGCCAGCAGTGGCGGGACAGGTACGGCAAGGAGCACCGGGGAGCTGTTTTTT	CASSGGTGTARSTGELFF
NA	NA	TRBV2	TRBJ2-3	TGTGCCAGCAGTGACCGGCGAGGGGTCACAGATACGCAGTATTTT	CASSDRRGVTDTQYF
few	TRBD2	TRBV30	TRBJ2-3	TGTGCCTGGAGTGTACGTTGGACTAGCGGGGGTCCTAGCACAGATACGCAGTATTTT	CAWSVRWTSGGPSTDTQYF
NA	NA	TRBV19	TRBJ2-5	TGTGCCAGTAGTATAGGCGATATAGAGACCCAGTACTTC	CASSIGDIETQYF
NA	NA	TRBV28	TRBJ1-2	TGTGCCAGCGTTTTGGGGGAACCTAACTATGGCTACACCTTC	CASVLGEPNYGYTF
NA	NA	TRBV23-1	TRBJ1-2	TGCGCCAGCAGTCAATCCCCCTATGGCTACACCTTC	CASSQSPYGYTF
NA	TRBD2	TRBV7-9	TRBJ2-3	TGTGCCAGCAGCTTACAACTAGGGAGCGGGGGGCAAAGCACAGATACGCAGTATTTT	CASSLQLGSGGQSTDTQYF
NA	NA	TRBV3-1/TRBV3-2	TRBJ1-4	TGTGCCAGCAGCTATCAAGACAGGTGGGCTAATGAAAAACTGTTTTTT	CASSYQDRWANEKLFF
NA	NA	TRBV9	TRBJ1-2	TGTGCCAGCAGCGTATTTCAGGGAGCTAACTATGGCTACACCTTC	CASSVFQGANYGYTF
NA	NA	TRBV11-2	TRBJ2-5	TGTGCCAGCAGCTTATGGGACCCCATTACTTCAGAGACCCAGTACTTC	CASSLWDPITSETQYF
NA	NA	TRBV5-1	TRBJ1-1	TGCGCCAGCAGCTTTCAGGCCTCCGTAAACACTGAAGCTTTCTTT	CASSFQASVNTEAFF
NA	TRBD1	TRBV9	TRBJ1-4	TGTGCCAGCAGCGTAGGTGGAGGGGGCGGTAATGAAAAACTGTTTTTT	CASSVGGGGGNEKLFF
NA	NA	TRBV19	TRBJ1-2	TGTGCCAGTAGAAATCGGGACTCCAAGGGGAGCTATGGCTACACCTTC	CASRNRDSKGSYGYTF
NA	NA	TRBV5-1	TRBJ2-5	TGCGCCAGCAGCTTGGTTCCACCGGGTGGGACCCAGTACTTC	CASSLVPPGGTQYF
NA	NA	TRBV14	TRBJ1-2	TGTGCCAGCAGCCAAGAAACGGCCTATGGCTACACCTTC	CASSQETAYGYTF
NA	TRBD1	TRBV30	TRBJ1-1	TGTGCCTGGAGTGCACAGGGGGGCACTGAAGCTTTCTTT	CAWSAQGGTEAFF
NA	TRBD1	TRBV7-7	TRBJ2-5	TGTGCCAGCAGCCCTTATGTAACAGGGGGAGGAACCCAGTACTTC	CASSPYVTGGGTQYF
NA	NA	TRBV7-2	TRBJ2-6	TGTGCCAGCAGCTTAGCGGGGCCAGGGGCTAGCTCTGGGGCCAACGTCCTGACTTTC	CASSLAGPGASSGANVLTF
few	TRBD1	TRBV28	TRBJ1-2	TGTGCCAGCAGTCCTAATTCCGGGACAGGGGTACTGGGCTACACCTTC	CASSPNSGTGVLGYTF
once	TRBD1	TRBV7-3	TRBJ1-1	TGTGCCAGCAGCCCTAGGTCCCCGGGACAGCAGAACACTGAAGCTTTCTTT	CASSPRSPGQQNTEAFF
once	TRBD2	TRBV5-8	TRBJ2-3	TGTGCCAGCTTACTTGCGGGGGGGACAGATACGCAGTATTTT	CASLLAGGTDTQYF
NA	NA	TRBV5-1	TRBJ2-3	TGCGCCAGCAGCTTGGGTCAGGAAGGCACAGATACGCAGTATTTT	CASSLGQEGTDTQYF
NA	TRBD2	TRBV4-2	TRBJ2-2	TGTGCCAGCAGCCGGCTAAGCGGGGGGGCCACCGGGGAGCTGTTTTTT	CASSRLSGGATGELFF
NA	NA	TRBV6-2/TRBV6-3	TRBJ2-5	TGTGCCAGCAGTTACCTAGTTAGGGAGACCCAGTACTTC	CASSYLVRETQYF
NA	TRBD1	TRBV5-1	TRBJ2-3	TGCGCCAGCAGCTTGGGGGGACAGGTCGCAGATACGCAGTATTTT	CASSLGGQVADTQYF